These 14 T cell receptor beta chains were sequenced from one sample in a study of T cell changes during pregnancy in multiple sclerosis. The repertoire was sequenced with immunoSEQ multiplex PCR; TCRdb's copy has only in-frame clones and lacks some. This table has roughly 72,000 clones, 80% to 90% appearing once. Sequences were derived from peripheral blood, sampled in the first trimester of pregnancy. Every receptor here comes from a female donor in good health, enrolled as a control in a pregnancy study.

The chain couples TRBV5-1 to TRBJ1-1; TRBD1 matches 8 bases. V dropped 5 bases and J dropped 0; count of bases not matched to a gene: 6. The CDR3 extends over 15 amino acids. Germline assignment: CDR1 SGHRS and CDR2 YFSETQ. CDR3 region: CASRATGAMNTEAFF. CDR3 nucleotide sequence: TGCGCCAGCAGAGCGACAGGGGCCATGAACACTGAAGCTTTCTTT.

V and J are TRBV28 and TRBJ2-1; TRBD2 is a possible D gene (6 bases). Germline V gene sequence: CDR1 MDHEN, CDR2 SYDVKM. The ends were cut back, 5 bases at V and 0 bases at J, with 11 bases in the middle. The CDR3 spans 15 residues. CDR3 region: CASSTRDSSYNEQFF. In DNA, the CDR3 is TGTGCCAGCAGTACCCGGGACTCCTCCTACAATGAGCAGTTCTTC.

This chain uses TRBV20-1 with TRBJ2-5; D is unclear. CDR3 size: 11 residues. Germline CDR1 reads DFQATT; CDR2 reads SNEGSKA (reference sequence). Trimming removed 2 bases at V and 2 bases at J, with 3 bases between. The CDR3 nucleotides read TGCAGTGCTAGATCACAAGAGACCCAGTACTTC. This sequence encodes CSARSQETQYF.

This clone has only one observation. The chain has TRBV19 and TRBJ2-3; 8 bases are a match to TRBD1. Germline CDR1 is LNHDA and CDR2 is SQIVND (reference sequence). The CDR3 runs to 16 residues. V lost 5 bases and J lost 0; bases outside the gene matches: 7. The CDR3, as DNA: TGTGCCAGTAGTCCAACGAGGACAGGGAGCACAGATACGCAGTATTTT. This encodes CASSPTRTGSTDTQYF. Full variable domain (missing parts from reference TRBV19 and TRBJ2-3): DGGITQSPKYLFRKEGQNVTLSCEQNLNHDAMYWYRQDPGQGLRLIYYSQIVNDFQKGDIAEGYSVSREKKESFPLTVTSAQKNPTAFYLCASSPTRTGSTDTQYFGPGTRLTVL.

The V and J genes are TRBV19 and TRBJ2-7; D perhaps matches TRBD2 (5 bases). Trimming removed 3 bases at V and 1 base at J, with 10 bases between. The CDR3 has 14 residues. The germline V gene encodes CDR1 LNHDA and CDR2 SQIVND (reference sequence). This CDR3 is CASSIGTRSYEQYF. The CDR3 bases are TGTGCCAGTAGTATCGGAACTAGATCCTACGAGCAGTACTTC. The entire variable domain, with the rest obtained from reference TRBV19 and TRBJ2-7, is as follows: DGGITQSPKYLFRKEGQNVTLSCEQNLNHDAMYWYRQDPGQGLRLIYYSQIVNDFQKGDIAEGYSVSREKKESFPLTVTSAQKNPTAFYLCASSIGTRSYEQYFGPGTRLTVT.

This clone appeared once. The CDR3 region has the DNA TGTGCCAGCAGCTTAGGGGGCAATTCACCCCTCCACTTT. Translated: CASSLGGNSPLHF. The chain employs TRBV7-2 and TRBJ1-6, with a possible D match to TRBD1 (5 bases). Trimming shortened V by 1 base and J by 7 bases, and 5 bases separated the two germline ends. Per the germline V gene, CDR1 is SGHTA and CDR2 is FQGNSA. The CDR3 contains 13 residues.

The chain uses TRBV5-1 and TRBJ1-2; tentative D call: TRBD1 (6 bases). This CDR3 spans 16 amino acids. V was shortened by 0 bases and J by 2 bases, with 14 bases between the two germline ends. Germline V gives CDR1 SGHRS, CDR2 YFSETQ. Here the CDR3 reads CASSLGTEYTNYGYTF. For the CDR3, the DNA is TGCGCCAGCAGCTTGGGGACAGAGTACACGAACTATGGCTACACCTTC.

The rearrangement uses TRBV11-2 and TRBJ2-5, with TRBD2 matching 9 bases. Germline trimming cut 3 bases from V and 5 bases from J; bases unmatched to any gene: 7. The germline CDR1 and CDR2 sequences are SGHAT and FQNNGV. CDR3 size: 15 residues. The CDR3 DNA sequence: TGTGCCAGCAGCTTCGGGACTAGCATTCGCGAGACCCAGTACTTC. This gives the protein CASSFGTSIRETQYF.

V usage is TRBV6-6 and J usage is TRBJ1-2, with no clear D. The CDR3 loop spans 12 amino acids. The V and J ends lost 5 bases and 3 bases respectively, with 7 bases between them. From germline, CDR1 is MNHNY and CDR2 SVGAGI (reference sequence). DNA for the CDR3: TGTGCCAGCAGTCCTCCGTACTATGGCTACACCTTC. Amino acid sequence: CASSPPYYGYTF.

V gene TRBV7-2 combines with J gene TRBJ2-1; 8 positions match TRBD2. J was trimmed by 5 bases and V by 2 bases; bases with no gene match: 5. The germline CDR1 and CDR2 sequences are SGHTA and FQGNSA. This CDR3 has 15 residues. CDR3 nucleotide sequence: TGTGCCAGCAGCTTAAGAATTAGCGGGAACAATGAGCAGTTCTTC. It codes for CASSLRISGNNEQFF.

This chain links TRBV6-5 with TRBJ1-2; possibly TRBD1 for D (6 bases). Germline V CDR1 and CDR2: MNHEY, SVGAGI. The CDR3 has 13 residues. V lost 5 bases and J lost 6, with 13 bases in between. The CDR3: CASSETGYHGYTF. The CDR3, as DNA: TGTGCCAGCAGTGAAACAGGGTACCATGGCTACACCTTC.

The chain has TRBV18 and TRBJ1-2; D might be TRBD1 (5 bases). This CDR3 region has 15 residues. Trimming cost V 3 bases and J 6 bases, with 17 bases left between them. The germline V gene has CDR1 KGHSH and CDR2 LQKENI. CDR3 DNA: TGTGCCAGCTCACCCGGGGGGACCAGGGCCGATGGCTACACCTTC. Translated: CASSPGGTRADGYTF.

In DNA, the CDR3 is TGTGCCAGCAGTCCACAGGTCAACGAGCAGTACTTC. It yields the protein CASSPQVNEQYF. The chain carries TRBV28 and TRBJ2-7, with a possible D match to TRBD1 (5 bases). The CDR3 has 12 residues. V lost 5 bases and J 5 bases, leaving 10 bases between the germline ends. Germline V lookup: CDR1 MDHEN, CDR2 SYDVKM.

V is TRBV27 and J is TRBJ2-1; TRBD2 matches 10 bases. After removal of 1 base from V and 9 bases from J, the junction contained 9 bases not matched to a gene. This CDR3 region has 16 residues. Germline lookup yields CDR1 MNHEY and CDR2 SMNVEV (reference sequence). The CDR3 region is CASSLLSSGRASEQFF. The CDR3 DNA follows: TGTGCCAGCAGTTTATTGTCCAGCGGGAGGGCCAGTGAGCAGTTCTTC.